This passage covers 30 T cell receptor beta chains from one sample sequenced in a study of T-cell reconstitution after alpha-beta-depleted transplantation in children. Unique molecular identifiers were built into the TCRbeta library. TCRdb recomputed calls from the PCR reads with MiXCR, one row per CDR3 protein. The data hold 200,000 to 250,000 distinct CDR3 sequences, with roughly 8.2% observed a single time. The source material was PBMCs, mostly from graft donor cells, sampled 180 days after TCRalphabeta/CD19-depleted stem cell transplant. The receptors come from a male patient aged 10 to 17 who had a stem cell transplant for acute lymphoblastic leukemia, so the T cells may come from the graft donor.

This clonotype was counted a few times. The chain is built from TRBV3-1 and TRBJ2-7, with 8 bases matching TRBD1. V lost 5 bases, J lost 2 bases, and 11 bases stayed unmatched. Germline CDR1 and CDR2: LGHDT and YNNKEL (reference sequence). The CDR3 totals 16 residues. The CDR3 here is CASSKIHGQGPYEQYF. CDR3 sequence (DNA): TGTGCCAGCAGCAAAATTCACGGACAGGGTCCCTACGAGCAGTACTTC.

This clonotype was recorded at least ten times. The chain links TRBV15 to TRBJ2-2; TRBD2 agrees at 8 bases. This CDR3 has 15 residues. Losses at the gene ends were 4 bases for V and 8 bases for J; bases not matched to a gene: 9. Germline loops: CDR1 LNHNV, CDR2 YYDKDF (reference sequence). CDR3 region: CATSTSGTSPGELFF. CDR3 nucleotides: TGTGCCACCAGCACCTCCGGGACTAGTCCAGGGGAGCTGTTTTTT.

This clonotype was seen at least ten times. The chain's CDR3 is CASSFAEAGGTYEQYF. CDR3 nucleotides: TGTGCCAGCAGCTTTGCTGAAGCGGGGGGGACCTACGAGCAGTACTTC. The rearrangement joins TRBV5-6 to TRBJ2-7; 10 bases are shared with TRBD2. With V trimmed by 2 bases and J by 2 bases, 7 bases remained unmatched. The CDR3 covers 16 residues. In germline, CDR1 is SGHDT, CDR2 YYEEEE.

This clonotype occurred many times. CDR3 residues: CASSQESPAPPSEQFF. CDR3 DNA sequence: TGCGCCAGCAGCCAAGAATCCCCAGCCCCGCCTTCGGAGCAGTTCTTC. The chain uses TRBV4-1 and TRBJ2-1, with unresolved D. CDR1 and CDR2 (germline): MGHRA, YSYEKL. CDR3 size: 16 residues. V dropped 0 bases and J dropped 10 bases, with 19 bases sitting between them.

This clonotype was counted only a few times. This rearrangement joins TRBV27 to TRBJ1-5, with D unresolved. CDR3 length equals 15 residues. The germline V gene encodes CDR1 MNHEY and CDR2 SMNVEV (reference sequence). Trimming stripped 4 bases from V and 6 bases from J, with 16 bases between. The chain's CDR3 is CASSSMGLRSQPQHF. CDR3 bases: TGTGCCAGCAGTTCCATGGGTCTCAGGAGTCAGCCCCAGCATTTT.

This clonotype came up many times. The chain uses TRBV20-1 and TRBJ2-1; 11 bases align to TRBD2. The junction had 7 bases not matched to a gene; V was cut back by 6 bases and J by 6 bases. CDR1 and CDR2 (germline): DFQATT, SNEGSKA (reference sequence). The CDR3 has 14 residues. For the CDR3, the DNA is TGCAGTGCAGGGCATAGCGGGGGGGTCAATGAGCAGTTCTTC. This codes for CSAGHSGGVNEQFF.

This clonotype was recorded a few times. The V call is TRBV6-5, the J call TRBJ2-5; possibly TRBD1 or TRBD2 for D (5 bases each). V gave up 0 bases and J gave up 3 bases, with 14 bases separating them. The CDR3 sequence is 16 residues long. Germline V lookup: CDR1 MNHEY, CDR2 SVGAGI. The CDR3 loop is CASSYSGDREEETQYF. DNA for the CDR3: TGTGCCAGCAGTTACTCGGGGGATCGAGAGGAAGAGACCCAGTACTTC.

In this sample, this clonotype turned up many times. The gene calls are TRBV4-1 and TRBJ2-2, with no clear D. The CDR3 extends over 13 amino acids. CDR1 and CDR2 (germline): MGHRA, YSYEKL. V shed 4 bases and J shed 8 bases, with 11 bases lying between them. The CDR3 DNA reads as TGCGCCAGCAGCCCCTCGACTCAAGGGGAGCTGTTTTTT. It translates to CASSPSTQGELFF.

The sample holds many counts of this clonotype. V and J are TRBV12-3 or TRBV12-4 and TRBJ2-3; no clear D gene. Trimming cost V 3 bases and J 2 bases, with 9 bases left between them. CDR3 length: 14 residues. CDR3 in DNA: TGTGCCAGCAGTTTTCTCCATTACACAGATACGCAGTATTTT. This encodes CASSFLHYTDTQYF.

A remark on this clonotype: Given a much more abundant clone one base away, this may be a read error. This chain links TRBV7-2 with TRBJ2-1; 11 bases match TRBD2. Looked up from germline, CDR1 is SGHTA and CDR2 is FQGNSA. The CDR3 is 17 amino acids. This chain's CDR3 is CASSSQGLAEHYNKQFF. In DNA, the CDR3 is TGTGCCAGCAGCTCCCAGGGACTAGCGGAGCACTACAATAAGCAGTTCTTC.

The sample holds many counts of this clonotype. This chain links TRBV20-1 with TRBJ2-1; D call uncertain. The CDR3 covers 15 residues. Between the trimmed V and J ends, which lost 0 bases and 3 bases, there was a span of 12 bases. Germline V lookup: CDR1 DFQATT, CDR2 SNEGSKA (reference sequence). The CDR3: CSARDGEGRYNEQFF. CDR3 coding DNA: TGCAGTGCTAGAGATGGAGAAGGGCGCTACAATGAGCAGTTCTTC.

This clonotype came up many times. The chain combines TRBV9 with TRBJ1-3; unclear D gene. V was pared by 4 bases and J by 1 base, with 12 bases between. Germline V gene lookup returns CDR1 SGDLS and CDR2 YYNGEE. There are 15 residues in the CDR3. The CDR3 bases are TGTGCCAGCAGCCCCGGGAGGGCGTCTGGAAACACCATATATTTT. Residues: CASSPGRASGNTIYF.

This clonotype was recorded many times. This CDR3 is CASSPRDRVDEQYF. The CDR3 region has the DNA TGTGCCAGCAGTCCCCGGGACAGGGTCGACGAGCAGTACTTC. The chain employs TRBV28 and TRBJ2-7; 9 nucleotides align to TRBD1. V shed 5 bases, J shed 5 bases, and the junction held 7 bases outside the gene matches. CDR1 MDHEN and CDR2 SYDVKM come from the germline V gene. The CDR3 loop spans 14 amino acids.

This clonotype was observed many times. The chain combines TRBV12-3 or TRBV12-4 with TRBJ2-5; D perhaps matches TRBD2 (6 bases). This CDR3 comprises 16 residues. V lost 2 bases to trimming and J lost 7 bases, with 20 bases between them. CDR3 loop: CASSLKVSGSFGTQYF. Here the CDR3 DNA reads TGTGCCAGCAGTTTAAAAGTGAGCGGGTCCTTCGGGACCCAGTACTTC.

This clonotype appeared many times. This rearrangement joins TRBV18 to TRBJ1-1; the D gene is possibly TRBD1 (6 bases). CDR3 size: 17 residues. Germline values: CDR1 KGHSH, CDR2 LQKENI. Between the trimmed V and J ends, which lost 1 base and 4 bases, there was a span of 19 bases. CDR3 residues: CASSPQGGTLRPTEAFF. Here the CDR3 DNA reads TGTGCCAGCTCACCACAGGGGGGGACCCTCCGGCCCACTGAAGCTTTCTTT.

Concerning this clonotype itself: With a much larger clone just one base away, this may be a read error. The V and J genes are TRBV11-1 and TRBJ2-7, with 8 nucleotides matching TRBD2. This CDR3 has 18 residues. The germline CDR1 and CDR2 sequences are SGHAT and FQDESV (reference sequence). The CDR3 DNA is TGTGCCAGCAGCTTAGTAAGGGGCCCCGGGACTAGTCGCTACGAGCTGTACTTC. It yields the protein CASSLVRGPGTSRYELYF. Full variable domain (missing parts from reference TRBV11-1 and TRBJ2-7): EAEVAQSPRYKITEKSQAVAFWCDPISGHATLYWYRQILGQGPELLVQFQDESVVDDSQLPKDRFSAERLKGVDSTLKIQPAELGDSAMYLCASSLVRGPGTSRYELYFGPGTRLTVT.

In its sample, this clonotype was seen many times. The chain uses TRBV28 and TRBJ1-1; D uncertain. The CDR3 totals 12 residues. The V end was cut by 5 bases, the J end by 5 bases, with 9 bases between. Germline CDR1 is MDHEN and CDR2 is SYDVKM. The CDR3 spells CASSLDWTEAFF. The CDR3 DNA is TGTGCCAGCAGTCTGGACTGGACTGAAGCTTTCTTT.

A word on this clonotype: This may be a read error: a much more frequent sequence differs by one nucleotide. This chain connects TRBV11-2 to TRBJ1-2, with TRBD1 identical over 9 bases. The CDR3 is 16 residues long. V dropped 2 bases and J dropped 0; count of bases not matched to a gene: 4. Per the germline V gene, CDR1 is SGHAT and CDR2 is FQNNGV. As DNA, the CDR3 is TGTGCCAGCAGCTTAAGGAGGACAGGGGCTAACTATGGCTACACCTTC. Translation gives CASSLRRTGANYGYTF. Filled out from reference TRBV11-2 and TRBJ1-2, the complete variable domain reads EAGVAQSPRYKIIEKRQSVAFWCNPISGHATLYWYQQILGQGPKLLIQFQNNGVVDDSQLPKDRFSAERLKGVDSTLKIQPAKLEDSAVYLCASSLRRTGANYGYTFGSGTRLTVV.

This chain joins TRBV6-5 and TRBJ2-4, with D possibly TRBD2 on 6 matching bases. Trimming stripped 0 bases from V and 0 bases from J, with 12 bases between. CDR1 is MNHEY and CDR2 is SVGAGI in the germline V gene. There are 17 residues in the CDR3. In DNA, the CDR3 is TGTGCCAGCAGTTACTCAGGGACTTCTTTAGCCAAAAACATTCAGTACTTC. This encodes CASSYSGTSLAKNIQYF.

V gene TRBV18 combines with J gene TRBJ2-3; 10 bases map to TRBD2. This CDR3 comprises 16 residues. CDR1 and CDR2 (germline): KGHSH, LQKENI. J lost 1 base, V lost 4 bases, and 5 bases had no gene match. This chain's CDR3 is CASSQDGTSGTDTQYF. CDR3 nucleotides: TGTGCCAGCTCACAAGACGGGACTAGCGGCACAGATACGCAGTATTTT.

This clonotype has only a few counts. The V call is TRBV15, the J call TRBJ2-7; a weak D match, TRBD1 (6 bases). Germline lookup yields CDR1 LNHNV and CDR2 YYDKDF (reference sequence). Trimming took 5 bases from V and 4 from J, leaving 12 bases between them. This CDR3 region has 13 residues. DNA for the CDR3: TGTGCCACCAGCTACGACAGGTTGTACGAGCAGTACTTC. It yields the protein CATSYDRLYEQYF.

This clonotype was counted ten times or more. The chain links TRBV29-1 to TRBJ2-5, with D maybe TRBD1 (5 bases). The CDR3 is 15 residues long. CDR1 SQVTM and CDR2 ANQGSEA come from the germline V gene. Trimming removed 4 bases from V and 5 bases from J, with 20 bases in between. CDR3 protein: CSVVLLGRVVETQYF. For the CDR3, the DNA is TGCAGCGTTGTATTGTTGGGCAGGGTGGTGGAGACCCAGTACTTC.

The chain couples TRBV7-9 to TRBJ2-7; 7 bases match TRBD2. Looked up from germline, CDR1 is SEHNR and CDR2 is FQNEAQ (reference sequence). The CDR3 loop spans 14 amino acids. The ends lost 5 bases at V and 1 base at J; junction bases unmatched: 5. CDR3 sequence reads: CASSPLAESYEQYF. In nucleotides, the CDR3 is TGTGCCAGCAGCCCCCTAGCGGAATCCTACGAGCAGTACTTC. The variable domain in full, completed from reference TRBV7-9 and TRBJ2-7, reads DTGVSQNPRHKITKRGQNVTFRCDPISEHNRLYWYRQTLGQGPEFLTYFQNEAQLEKSRLLSDRFSAERPKGSFSTLEIQRTEQGDSAMYLCASSPLAESYEQYFGPGTRLTVT.

This clonotype was seen many times. This sequence joins TRBV4-2 and TRBJ2-5; 9 positions agree with TRBD1. V trimming: 0 bases; J trimming: 9 bases; junction bases outside the gene matches: 14. The CDR3 has 17 amino acids. CDR1 LGHNA and CDR2 YNFKEQ come from the germline V gene. The CDR3 region has the DNA TGTGCCAGCAGCCAAGAAGGGGGACGTTGGACAGGGGTGGCCCAGTACTTC. This sequence encodes CASSQEGGRWTGVAQYF.

Many counts were recorded for this clonotype. V usage is TRBV6-2 or TRBV6-3 and J usage is TRBJ2-5; either TRBD1 or TRBD2 may fit D (5 bases each). This CDR3 region has 14 residues. The germline V gene has CDR1 MNHEY and CDR2 SVGEGT. The V and J ends lost 3 bases and 6 bases respectively, with 14 bases between them. CDR3 protein: CASSYPGAQKTQYF. The CDR3 DNA reads as TGTGCCAGCAGTTATCCCGGGGCGCAGAAGACCCAGTACTTC.

Ten or more counts support this clonotype. This chain uses TRBV7-2 with TRBJ2-1; D is ambiguous. V was shortened by 1 base and J by 5 bases, with 6 bases between the two germline ends. The CDR3 contains 13 residues. Germline values: CDR1 SGHTA, CDR2 FQGNSA. CDR3 loop: CASSLEGDNEQFF. CDR3 nucleotides: TGTGCCAGCAGCTTAGAGGGCGACAATGAGCAGTTCTTC.

In its sample, this clonotype was seen many times. The rearrangement uses TRBV3-1 and TRBJ2-1; unclear D gene. The CDR3 contains 14 residues. Trimming took 0 bases from V and 8 from J, leaving 11 bases between them. The germline gives CDR1 LGHDT, CDR2 YNNKEL (reference sequence). The CDR3 DNA follows: TGTGCCAGCAGCCAAGAGGGCAGTTCACATGAGCAGTTCTTC. Its translation is CASSQEGSSHEQFF.

In its sample, this clonotype was seen many times. The chain employs TRBV28 and TRBJ1-1, with D unresolved. This CDR3 is 14 amino acids long. V gave up 6 bases and J gave up 1 base, with 12 bases separating them. CDR1 is MDHEN, CDR2 SYDVKM, per germline. This chain's CDR3 is CASSRHPTNTEAFF. The DNA of the CDR3 is TGTGCCAGCAGCCGCCACCCTACGAACACTGAAGCTTTCTTT.

This clonotype has a count of ten or more. CDR3: CASIHLAGVLNEQFF. CDR3 DNA sequence: TGTGCCAGCATTCACCTAGCGGGAGTCCTGAATGAGCAGTTCTTC. The chain is built from TRBV6-5 and TRBJ2-1; TRBD2 aligns across 10 bases. Losses at the gene ends were 7 bases for V and 7 bases for J; bases not matched to a gene: 10. From germline, CDR1 is MNHEY and CDR2 SVGAGI. The CDR3 extends over 15 amino acids.

This clonotype occurred many times. The rearrangement joins TRBV6-1 to TRBJ2-6; 8 bases agree with TRBD1. Germline assignment: CDR1 MNHNS and CDR2 SASEGT. The CDR3 spans 15 residues. With V trimmed by 6 bases and J by 4 bases, 5 bases remained unmatched. CDR3 protein: CASRRQGTGANVLTF. CDR3 coding DNA: TGTGCCAGCAGAAGACAGGGGACCGGGGCCAACGTCCTGACTTTC.